One and the same sample provided the 22 T cell receptor beta chains below, sequenced in a study of blood T cells in healthy people across ages (dated by TCRdb to 2014 to 2015). To prepare the library, 5' RACE was applied. Sequencing was performed on an Illumina HiSeq 2500. A second PCR of about 6 to 11 cycles was performed with a sample-barcoded 5' primer and a J-beta primer mix. TCRdb passed the public sequencing reads through fastp at Q25 and MiXCR, retaining productive beta sequences. Duplicate CDR3 protein sequences are folded into a single record with the most common DNA and genes. The sample contains 780,000 or so distinct CDR3 sequences, 56% of them found a single time. The biggest ten clones account for more than 25% of the sample. The sequenced sample was blood. Receptor source: a man in his forties in good health.

The chain uses TRBV10-3 and TRBJ2-7; 7 bases fit TRBD1. Germline CDR1 reads ENHRY; CDR2 reads SYGVKD. V lost 10 bases and J lost 2; bases outside the gene matches: 5. The CDR3 is 12 amino acids. CDR3 nucleotides: TGTGCCACGGAGACAGGGCCCTACGAGCAGTACTTC. It codes for CATETGPYEQYF.

J is TRBJ2-5 and V is TRBV12-3 or TRBV12-4; D remains ambiguous. Deletions cut 6 bases from V and 2 bases from J, with 13 bases between. There are 14 residues in the CDR3. The CDR3 spells CASSRLRVQETQYF. CDR3 DNA sequence: TGTGCCAGCAGCCGCCTCCGGGTACAAGAGACCCAGTACTTC.

In this sample, this clonotype turned up many times. The chain combines TRBV6-4 with TRBJ2-3; D is undetermined. V was pared by 2 bases and J by 1 base, with 7 bases between. Germline CDR1 is MRHNA and CDR2 is SNTAGT. This CDR3 has 14 amino acids. CDR3 loop: CASSDGGGTDTQYF. The CDR3 DNA reads TGTGCCAGCAGTGACGGCGGTGGCACAGATACGCAGTATTTT.

The chain uses TRBV10-3 and TRBJ2-5; 11 bases fit TRBD2. The CDR3 contains 15 residues. J was trimmed by 1 base and V by 3 bases; bases with no gene match: 1. The germline CDR1 and CDR2 sequences are ENHRY and SYGVKD. Here the CDR3 reads CAISDSGGAQETQYF. The DNA for the CDR3 is TGTGCCATCAGTGATAGCGGGGGGGCCCAAGAGACCCAGTACTTC.

The chain combines TRBV4-2 with TRBJ1-5; no definite D call. This CDR3 comprises 14 residues. Germline V gene lookup returns CDR1 LGHNA and CDR2 YNFKEQ. V was trimmed by 1 base and J by 7 bases, leaving 11 bases between them. CDR3 coding DNA: TGTGCCAGCAGCCAAGGACGAGAAGACCAGCCCCAGCATTTT. Translation gives CASSQGREDQPQHF.

The V and J genes are TRBV7-8 and TRBJ2-4; no reliable D call. Germline assignment: CDR1 SGHVS and CDR2 FQNEAQ. CDR3 size: 11 residues. Trimming shortened V by 8 bases and J by 5 bases, and 7 bases separated the two germline ends. Here the CDR3 DNA reads TGTGCCAGCTCTAGAGAAAACATTCAGTACTTC. This sequence encodes CASSRENIQYF. Full variable domain (outside the CDR3, taken from reference TRBV7-8 and TRBJ2-4): GAGVSQSPRYKVAKRGQDVALRCDPISGHVSLFWYQQALGQGPEFLTYFQNEAQLDKSGLPSDRFFAERPEGSVSTLKIQRTQQEDSAVYLCASSRENIQYFGAGTRLSVL.

The J gene is TRBJ1-5, the V gene TRBV15; D call uncertain. CDR1 is LNHNV and CDR2 is YYDKDF in the germline V gene (reference sequence). CDR3 length: 13 amino acids. V lost 0 bases to trimming and J lost 4 bases, with 4 bases between them. CDR3 sequence (DNA): TGTGCCACCAGCAGAGATCGGAATCAGCCCCAGCATTTT. This sequence encodes CATSRDRNQPQHF.

In its sample, this clonotype was seen once. The gene calls are TRBV20-1 and TRBJ1-1; no clear D gene. V gave up 1 base and J gave up 4 bases, with 13 bases separating them. The CDR3 has 14 amino acids. CDR1 is DFQATT, CDR2 SNEGSKA, per germline (reference sequence). The CDR3 nucleotides read TGCAGTGCTAGAGCTCAGGCCTTGGGCACTGAAGCTTTCTTT. It yields the protein CSARAQALGTEAFF.

The CDR3 DNA sequence: TGTGCCAACCAGGGGGAGAACACTGAAGCTTTCTTT. This codes for CANQGENTEAFF. The rearrangement uses TRBV28 and TRBJ1-1; TRBD1 agrees at 7 bases. After removal of 10 bases from V and 1 base from J, the junction contained 3 bases not matched to a gene. Looked up from germline, CDR1 is MDHEN and CDR2 is SYDVKM. This CDR3 is built from 12 residues.

This clonotype was counted a few times. The gene calls are TRBV7-6 and TRBJ2-6; 7 bases line up with TRBD2. The germline CDR1 and CDR2 sequences are SGHVS and FNYEAQ. The ends lost 7 bases at V and 1 base at J; junction bases unmatched: 7. CDR3 length: 16 amino acids. CDR3: CASTDRGESGANVLTF. In nucleotides, the CDR3 is TGTGCCAGCACCGATCGGGGGGAATCTGGGGCCAACGTCCTGACTTTC.

This rearrangement joins TRBV20-1 to TRBJ2-7; 11 nucleotides match TRBD1. Trimming removed 3 bases from V and 0 bases from J; junction bases left unmatched: 7. CDR3 length equals 16 residues. Germline V gene sequence: CDR1 DFQATT, CDR2 SNEGSKA (reference sequence). The CDR3 bases are TGCAGTGCTAGGGGGACAGGGGGACAAAGCTCCTACGAGCAGTACTTC. Translating it yields CSARGTGGQSSYEQYF.

The CDR3 DNA is TGTGCCAGCAGCGAGTCTATCCCAACGGAGAACCTCCAAGAGACCCAGTACTTC. Amino acids: CASSESIPTENLQETQYF. The V gene is TRBV9, the J gene TRBJ2-5; D gene uncertain. The CDR3 extends over 18 amino acids. CDR1 is SGDLS and CDR2 is YYNGEE in the germline V gene. The germline V and J ends were trimmed by 3 bases and 1 base, with 22 bases remaining between them.

This clonotype has a single count. The rearrangement links TRBV7-2 to TRBJ2-3; 11 bases are a match to TRBD2. CDR1 and CDR2 (germline): SGHTA, FQGNSA. J was trimmed by 2 bases and V by 1 base; bases with no gene match: 8. The CDR3 spans 18 residues. The CDR3 DNA reads as TGTGCCAGCAGCTTAGGTCCCCGACTAGCGGGGTCCACAGATACGCAGTATTTT. Encoded protein: CASSLGPRLAGSTDTQYF.

The V gene is TRBV7-2, the J gene TRBJ2-3; 7 bases line up with TRBD1. The CDR3 contains 17 residues. In germline, CDR1 is SGHTA, CDR2 FQGNSA. After removal of 4 bases from V and 10 bases from J, the junction contained 20 bases not matched to a gene. CDR3 nucleotide sequence: TGTGCCAGCAGCTCTCTAGTCCGGGACAGCCGACCATTTGCGCAGTATTTT. Translation: CASSSLVRDSRPFAQYF.

V and J are TRBV5-1 and TRBJ2-5; 8 nucleotides agree with TRBD2. Germline lookup yields CDR1 SGHRS and CDR2 YFSETQ. The CDR3 covers 14 residues. V shed 5 bases and J 0 bases; nucleotides not matched to a gene: 3. The chain's CDR3 is CASRPGGDQETQYF. CDR3 DNA: TGCGCCAGCAGACCCGGGGGGGACCAAGAGACCCAGTACTTC.

J is TRBJ1-4 and V is TRBV20-1; D gene uncertain. This CDR3 contains 12 residues. The germline CDR1 and CDR2 sequences are DFQATT and SNEGSKA (reference sequence). V gave up 6 bases and J gave up 8 bases, with 13 bases separating them. The chain's CDR3 is CSARHSHEKLFF. In DNA, the CDR3 is TGCAGTGCGCGGCATTCGCACGAAAAACTGTTTTTT.

The chain links TRBV20-1 to TRBJ1-6, with TRBD1 matching over 8 bases. Losses at the gene ends were 6 bases for V and 9 bases for J; bases not matched to a gene: 10. Germline-derived CDR1 and CDR2 are DFQATT and SNEGSKA (reference sequence). The CDR3 sequence is 14 residues long. The CDR3 DNA reads TGCAGTGCCCTGGACAGGGACGGAATTTCACCCCTCCACTTT. It codes for CSALDRDGISPLHF.

This chain uses TRBV28 with TRBJ2-3; TRBD2 agrees at 7 bases. The V and J ends lost 4 bases and 2 bases, in that order; junction bases with no gene match: 9. The CDR3 has 16 amino acids. Germline V gives CDR1 MDHEN, CDR2 SYDVKM. CDR3 DNA sequence: TGTGCCAGCAGTTCAAGGACTAGAAACCCCACAGATACGCAGTATTTT. Translated, it gives CASSSRTRNPTDTQYF.

This chain uses TRBV27 with TRBJ1-4; D perhaps matches TRBD1 (6 bases). Germline V CDR1 and CDR2: MNHEY, SMNVEV (reference sequence). The CDR3 sequence is 15 residues long. Trimming stripped 6 bases from V and 12 bases from J, with 23 bases between. The CDR3 sequence is CASSLTGTPGAELFF. The CDR3 region has the DNA TGTGCCAGCAGCCTGACAGGCACCCCCGGGGCGGAACTGTTTTTT.

This clonotype occurred a few times. The J gene is TRBJ2-5, the V gene TRBV25-1; no clear D. The DNA end is more similar to TRBJ2-7, so the J call may be wrong. The CDR3 is 12 residues long. Germline V gives CDR1 MGHDK, CDR2 SYGVNS. The CDR3 is CASSEYLDEQYF. The DNA for the CDR3 is TGTGCCAGCAGTGAATATCTGGACGAGCAGTACTTC.

The chain has TRBV6-2 or TRBV6-3 and TRBJ1-2, with a possible D match to TRBD1 (6 bases). The germline V gene encodes CDR1 MNHEY and CDR2 SVGEGT. The CDR3 covers 18 residues. V was trimmed by 4 bases and J by 0 bases, leaving 21 bases between them. The CDR3 here is CASSSTRQAQSANYGYTF. The CDR3 DNA follows: TGTGCCAGCAGTTCCACTCGACAGGCTCAATCGGCTAACTATGGCTACACCTTC.

This rearrangement joins TRBV6-1 to TRBJ2-7, with D perhaps matching TRBD1 (5 bases). The V end lost 6 bases, the J end lost 7 bases, and 16 bases lay between the germline ends. The CDR3 loop spans 13 amino acids. CDR1 is MNHNS, CDR2 SASEGT, per germline. CDR3 nucleotides: TGTGCCAGCAGACAGACAGCCGTTTGGGAGCAGTACTTC. It yields the protein CASRQTAVWEQYF.